Listed below are T cell receptor beta chains from one sample, sequenced in a study of cytomegalovirus exposure and HLA in healthy donors. The table came from immunoSEQ multiplex PCR; TCRdb's copy has only in-frame clones and leaves some out. This sample has 65,000 to 80,000 clones, with 78% found just once. Sequenced material: PBMCs. The receptors stem from a woman in her forties in good health and CMV-seropositive. Both conserved end residues are part of each CDR3. A D gene is named only where the DNA matches it firmly. The size of a clone is reported for some rows only, either as once, few or many, or as a class for expanded clones.

clone_size,v_call,d_call,j_call,cdr3_aa,cdr3_nt
.,TRBV5-1,TRBD1,TRBJ1-1,CASSLEGGVSTEAFF,TGCGCCAGCAGCTTGGAAGGGGGCGTAAGCACTGAAGCTTTCTTT
.,TRBV5-6,TRBD1,TRBJ2-1,CASSLGTGFYNEQFF,TGTGCCAGCAGCTTGGGGACAGGATTTTACAATGAGCAGTTCTTC
.,TRBV6-4,.,TRBJ1-5,CASSDPYRDRQPQHF,TGTGCCAGCAGTGACCCTTACAGGGATCGTCAGCCCCAGCATTTT
.,TRBV6-5,.,TRBJ2-6,CASGRGSGANVLTF,TGTGCCAGCGGAAGGGGCTCTGGGGCCAACGTCCTGACTTTC
.,TRBV7-2,.,TRBJ2-6,CASSSDIKLSGANVLTF,TGTGCCAGCAGCTCCGACATCAAGCTCTCTGGGGCCAACGTCCTGACTTTC
.,TRBV9,.,TRBJ1-1,CASSVPRGDTEAFF,TGTGCCAGCAGCGTCCCGCGAGGAGACACTGAAGCTTTCTTT
.,TRBV6-4,TRBD2,TRBJ2-1,CASSETSGDYNEQFF,TGTGCCAGCAGTGAGACTAGCGGGGACTACAATGAGCAGTTCTTC
.,TRBV5-1,.,TRBJ2-4,CASSLGRKNIQYF,TGCGCCAGCAGCTTGGGGCGGAAAAACATTCAGTACTTC
.,TRBV7-2,.,TRBJ2-3,CASRPQSTDTQYF,TGTGCCAGCAGACCTCAGAGCACAGATACGCAGTATTTT
.,TRBV5-1,TRBD1,TRBJ1-4,CASSLGTGNSEKLFF,TGCGCCAGCAGCTTGGGGACAGGGAATAGTGAAAAACTGTTTTTT
.,TRBV27,.,TRBJ2-2,CASSFDRRDTGELFF,TGTGCCAGCAGTTTTGACCGCCGGGACACCGGGGAGCTGTTTTTT
.,TRBV6-1,.,TRBJ1-1,CASSGAMNTEAFF,TGTGCCAGCAGTGGGGCCATGAACACTGAAGCTTTCTTT
.,TRBV30,.,TRBJ1-2,CAWRRGLGQLNYGYTF,TGTGCCTGGAGGAGAGGGTTAGGCCAGCTAAACTATGGCTACACCTTC
.,TRBV7-2,.,TRBJ1-2,CASSQDSAGNYGYTF,TGTGCCAGCAGCCAAGACAGTGCAGGAAACTATGGCTACACCTTC
.,TRBV7-9,.,TRBJ2-7,CASSSDTPSYEQYF,TGTGCCAGCAGCTCGGACACTCCCTCCTACGAGCAGTACTTC
few,TRBV30,TRBD2,TRBJ2-3,CAWSMPGLAGGSTDTQYF,TGTGCCTGGAGTATGCCGGGACTAGCGGGGGGGAGCACAGATACGCAGTATTTT